This paragraph covers one T cell receptor beta chain sequence. The data were taken from a study of CD8 T cells in Susac syndrome. RNA amounts of 0.5 to 1 ug underwent reverse transcription with random hexamers. Each CDR3 protein is one row after TCRdb ran MiXCR on the immunoSEQ multiplex PCR reads. The repertoire consists of some 130,000 distinct CDR3 sequences, with about 95% occurring once and the leading ten covering 0.18%. In Susac syndrome patients, recently defined diagnostic criteria for definite or probable disease were met. The length of the CDR3 is 15 residues. Germline V lookup: CDR1 SGDLS, CDR2 YYNGEE. J gave up 0 bases and V 0 bases, and 1 base lay outside the gene matches.

Sequencing was carried out using CD8+ T cells from PBMCs. V usage is TRBV9 and J usage is TRBJ2-7; 9 positions agree with TRBD1. The receptor's source is a human donor with Susac syndrome. The CDR3 reads CASSVGTGASYEQYF. The CDR3 DNA is TGTGCCAGCAGCGTAGGGACAGGGGCCTCCTACGAGCAGTACTTC.